Given below is one T cell receptor (beta chain) in context. Its antigen remains unidentified. These data originate in a study of T cells expressing NK-cell markers. Background on the study: Investigators obtained TCR beta repertoires from sorted CD3+CD56+NKG2C+, CD3+CD56+NKG2C- and CD3+CD56-NKG2C+ T cells. The authors sequenced eight donors, of whom seven were HCMV-seropositive and one was seronegative. Study-level points and caveats: A range of roughly 1.0-8% of CD8+ T cells consisted of dominant NKG2C+ clonotypes in six donors.

CDR3 length equals 15 residues. In germline, CDR1 is SEHNR, CDR2 FQNEAQ (reference sequence). The cDNA for TCR beta came from 5'RACE template switching with UMIs. TCRdb re-called the 5' RACE reads and shows each CDR3 protein once, DNA omitted. This sample's table reports hundreds of thousands of distinct CDR3 sequences. This clonotype originated in a man aged 18-75 years in good health. Sequenced input: blood T cells: a sorted CD56 or NKG2C T cell subset, CD4+ or CD8+ T cells, or bulk PBMC T cells (not recorded which). The chain carries TRBV7-9 and TRBJ2-1; TCRdb's D call of TRBD1 is untestable without DNA. CDR3 protein: CASSVGQGAGNEQFF.